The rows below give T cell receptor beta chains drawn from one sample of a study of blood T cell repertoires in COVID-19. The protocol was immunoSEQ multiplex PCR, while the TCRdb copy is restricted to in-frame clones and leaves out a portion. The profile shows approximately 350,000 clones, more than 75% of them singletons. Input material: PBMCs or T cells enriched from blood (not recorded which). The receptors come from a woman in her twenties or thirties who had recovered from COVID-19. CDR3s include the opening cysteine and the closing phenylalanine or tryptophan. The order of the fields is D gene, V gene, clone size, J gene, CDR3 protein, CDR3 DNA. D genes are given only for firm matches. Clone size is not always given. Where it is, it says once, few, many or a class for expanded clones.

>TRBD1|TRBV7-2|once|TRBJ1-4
CASSLGQGIPNEKLFF
TGTGCCAGCAGCTTAGGACAGGGGATACCTAATGAAAAACTGTTTTTT
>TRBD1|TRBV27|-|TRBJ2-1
CASSRGDRGVPLHNEQFF
TGTGCCAGCAGTAGGGGGGACAGGGGAGTCCCTCTACACAATGAGCAGTTCTTC
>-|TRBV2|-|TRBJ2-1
CASRLDSYNEQFF
TGTGCCAGCAGGTTGGACAGCTACAATGAGCAGTTCTTC
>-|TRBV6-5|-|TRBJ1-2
CASSYPGGYTF
TGTGCCAGCAGTTACCCCGGGGGCTACACCTTC
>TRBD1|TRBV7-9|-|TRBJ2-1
CASSPSAGGPDEQFF
TGTGCCAGCAGCCCTTCGGCAGGGGGTCCGGATGAGCAGTTCTTC
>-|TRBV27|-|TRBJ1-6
CASSRRETNSPLHF
TGTGCCAGCAGTCGCCGGGAGACCAATTCACCCCTCCACTTT
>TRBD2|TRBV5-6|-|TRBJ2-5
CASSLVWASSGSGETQYF
TGTGCCAGCAGCTTGGTTTGGGCGTCTAGCGGGAGTGGGGAGACCCAGTACTTC
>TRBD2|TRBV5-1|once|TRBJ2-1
CASSLRLAGANEQFF
TGCGCCAGCAGCTTGCGGCTAGCGGGGGCTAATGAGCAGTTCTTC
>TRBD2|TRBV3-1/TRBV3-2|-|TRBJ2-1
CASSQVTKIAGYNEQFF
TGTGCCAGCAGCCAAGTTACTAAAATAGCGGGATACAATGAGCAGTTCTTC
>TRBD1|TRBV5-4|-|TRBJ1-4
CASSLGQGRGTNEKLFF
TGTGCCAGCAGCTTGGGACAGGGAAGAGGAACTAATGAAAAACTGTTTTTT
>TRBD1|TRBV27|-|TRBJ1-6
CASSFTGGNSPLHF
TGTGCCAGCAGTTTCACAGGGGGTAATTCACCCCTCCACTTT
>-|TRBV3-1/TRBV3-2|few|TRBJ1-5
CASSQGGADQPQHF
TGTGCCAGCAGCCAGGGGGGGGCGGATCAGCCCCAGCATTTT
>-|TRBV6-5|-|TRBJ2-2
CASSYSWESTGELFF
TGTGCCAGCAGTTACTCGTGGGAGAGCACCGGGGAGCTGTTTTTT
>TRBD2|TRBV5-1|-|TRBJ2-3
CASSLAVTSGTDTQYF
TGCGCCAGCAGCTTGGCGGTGACTAGCGGCACAGATACGCAGTATTTT
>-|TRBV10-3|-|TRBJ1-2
CAISGDGGQNYGYTF
TGTGCCATCAGTGGTGATGGTGGTCAGAACTATGGCTACACCTTC
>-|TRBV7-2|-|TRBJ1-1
CASSLGSGMNTEAFF
TGTGCCAGCAGCTTAGGTTCAGGCATGAACACTGAAGCTTTCTTT
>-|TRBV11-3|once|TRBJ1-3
CASTTPRRGNTIYF
TGTGCCAGCACGACCCCCCGCAGGGGAAACACCATATATTTT
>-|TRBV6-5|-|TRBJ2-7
CASSIQVNYEQYF
TGTGCCAGCAGTATACAGGTAAACTACGAGCAGTACTTC
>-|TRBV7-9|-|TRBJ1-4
CASSLQGGREKLFF
TGTGCCAGCAGCTTACAGGGAGGAAGAGAAAAACTGTTTTTT
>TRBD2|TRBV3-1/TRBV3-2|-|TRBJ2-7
CASSPPGLAGVYEQYF
TGTGCCAGCAGCCCCCCGGGACTAGCGGGCGTTTACGAGCAGTACTTC
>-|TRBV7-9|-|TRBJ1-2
CATGSLAGYTF
TGTGCCACGGGGAGTCTAGCCGGCTACACCTTC
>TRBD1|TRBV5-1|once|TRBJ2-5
CASSLADRGSGTQYF
TGCGCCAGCAGCTTGGCGGACAGGGGTTCAGGGACCCAGTACTTC
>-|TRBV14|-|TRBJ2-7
CASSQLPSYEQYF
TGTGCCAGCAGCCAACTCCCCTCCTACGAGCAGTACTTC
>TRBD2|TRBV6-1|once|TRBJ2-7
CASSEGLAGAYEQYF
TGTGCCAGCAGTGAAGGGCTAGCGGGAGCCTACGAGCAGTACTTC
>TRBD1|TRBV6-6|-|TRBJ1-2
CASSGQGARWYGYTF
TGTGCCAGCAGTGGACAGGGGGCGCGGTGGTATGGCTACACCTTC
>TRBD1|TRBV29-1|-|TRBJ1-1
CSAGGHQNTEAFF
TGCAGCGCAGGGGGACACCAGAACACTGAAGCTTTCTTT
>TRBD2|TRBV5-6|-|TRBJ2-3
CASSGGLGTDTQYF
TGTGCCAGCAGCGGGGGACTAGGAACAGATACGCAGTATTTT
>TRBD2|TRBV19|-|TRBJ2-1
CASRGSSGYSYNEQFF
TGTGCCAGTAGGGGTTCTAGCGGGTACTCCTACAATGAGCAGTTCTTC
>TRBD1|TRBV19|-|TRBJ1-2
CASTWSGGDYGYTF
TGTGCCAGTACGTGGTCAGGGGGAGACTATGGCTACACCTTC
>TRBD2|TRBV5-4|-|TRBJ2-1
CASSPGLAGAYEQFF
TGTGCCAGCAGCCCGGGACTAGCGGGAGCATATGAGCAGTTCTTC
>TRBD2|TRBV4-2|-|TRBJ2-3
CASSQGGLAGVTDTQYF
TGTGCCAGCAGCCAAGGAGGCCTAGCGGGGGTCACAGATACGCAGTATTTT
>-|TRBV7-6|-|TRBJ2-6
CASSKQVAESGANVLTF
TGTGCCAGCAGCAAACAGGTTGCCGAGTCTGGGGCCAACGTCCTGACTTTC
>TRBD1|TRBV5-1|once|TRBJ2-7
CASSLGGQTYEQYF
TGCGCCAGCAGCCTAGGGGGACAGACCTACGAGCAGTACTTC
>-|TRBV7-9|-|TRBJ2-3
CASSPLGGLDTQYF
TGTGCCAGCAGCCCCCTCGGGGGTTTGGATACGCAGTATTTT
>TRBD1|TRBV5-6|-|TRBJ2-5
CASSRGQGISKTQYF
TGTGCCAGCAGCAGGGGACAGGGGATCTCGAAGACCCAGTACTTC